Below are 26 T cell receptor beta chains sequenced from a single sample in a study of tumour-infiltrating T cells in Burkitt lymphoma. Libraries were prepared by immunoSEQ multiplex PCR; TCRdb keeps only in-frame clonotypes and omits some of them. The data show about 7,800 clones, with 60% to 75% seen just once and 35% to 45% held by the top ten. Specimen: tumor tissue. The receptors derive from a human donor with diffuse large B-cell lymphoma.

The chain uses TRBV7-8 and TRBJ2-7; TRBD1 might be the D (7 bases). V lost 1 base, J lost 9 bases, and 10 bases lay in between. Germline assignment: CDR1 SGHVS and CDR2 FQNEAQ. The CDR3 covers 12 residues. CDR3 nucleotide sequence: TGTGCCAGCAGCTTAGTCCAGGGGGGGCAGTACTTC. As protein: CASSLVQGGQYF.

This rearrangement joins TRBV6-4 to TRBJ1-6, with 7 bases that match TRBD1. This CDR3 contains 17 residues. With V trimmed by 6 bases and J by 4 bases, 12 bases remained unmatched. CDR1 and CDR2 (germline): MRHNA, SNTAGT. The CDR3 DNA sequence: TGTGCCAGCAGAACTCGACAGGGTGCGCTTTATAATTCACCCCTCCACTTT. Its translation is CASRTRQGALYNSPLHF.

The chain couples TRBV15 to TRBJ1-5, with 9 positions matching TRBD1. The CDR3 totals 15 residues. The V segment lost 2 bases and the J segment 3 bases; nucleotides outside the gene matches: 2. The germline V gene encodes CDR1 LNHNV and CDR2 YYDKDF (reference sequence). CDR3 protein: CATSRQQGANQPQHF. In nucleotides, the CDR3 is TGTGCCACCAGCAGACAACAGGGGGCCAATCAGCCCCAGCATTTT.

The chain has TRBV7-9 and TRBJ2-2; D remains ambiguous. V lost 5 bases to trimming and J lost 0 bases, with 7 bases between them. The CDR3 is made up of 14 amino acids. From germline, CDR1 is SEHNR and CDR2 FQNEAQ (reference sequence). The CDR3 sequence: CASSAIANTGELFF. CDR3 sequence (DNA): TGTGCCAGCAGCGCCATAGCGAACACCGGGGAGCTGTTTTTT. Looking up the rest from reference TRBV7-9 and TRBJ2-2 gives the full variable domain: DTGVSQNPRHKITKRGQNVTFRCDPISEHNRLYWYRQTLGQGPEFLTYFQNEAQLEKSRLLSDRFSAERPKGSFSTLEIQRTEQGDSAMYLCASSAIANTGELFFGEGSRLTVL.

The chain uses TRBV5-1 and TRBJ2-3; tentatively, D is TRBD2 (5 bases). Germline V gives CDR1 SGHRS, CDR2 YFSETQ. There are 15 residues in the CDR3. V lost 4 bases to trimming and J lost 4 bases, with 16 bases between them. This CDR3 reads CASSGASLGPDTQYF. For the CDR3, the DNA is TGCGCCAGCAGCGGAGCTAGCTTAGGACCAGATACGCAGTATTTT. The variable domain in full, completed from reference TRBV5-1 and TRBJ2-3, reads KAGVTQTPRYLIKTRGQQVTLSCSPISGHRSVSWYQQTPGQGLQFLFEYFSETQRNKGNFPGRFSGRQFSNSRSEMNVSTLELGDSALYLCASSGASLGPDTQYFGPGTRLTVL.

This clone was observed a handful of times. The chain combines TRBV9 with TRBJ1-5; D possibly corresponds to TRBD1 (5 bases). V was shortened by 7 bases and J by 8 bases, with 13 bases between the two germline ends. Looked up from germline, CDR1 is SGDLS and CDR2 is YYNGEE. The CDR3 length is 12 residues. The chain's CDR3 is CASGSRGEPQHF. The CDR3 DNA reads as TGTGCCAGCGGATCTCGGGGGGAGCCCCAGCATTTT.

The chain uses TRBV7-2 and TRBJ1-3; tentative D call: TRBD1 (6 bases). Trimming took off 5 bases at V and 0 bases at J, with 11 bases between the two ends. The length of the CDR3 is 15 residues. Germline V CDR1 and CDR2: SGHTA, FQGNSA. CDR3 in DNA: TGTGCCAGCAGCCGGGGGGGGCCCTCTGGAAACACCATATATTTT. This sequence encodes CASSRGGPSGNTIYF.

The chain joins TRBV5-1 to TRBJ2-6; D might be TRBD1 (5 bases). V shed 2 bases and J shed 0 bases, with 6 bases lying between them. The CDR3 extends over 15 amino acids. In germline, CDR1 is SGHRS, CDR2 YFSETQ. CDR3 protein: CASSFTGSGANVLTF. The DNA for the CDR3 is TGCGCCAGCAGCTTTACAGGCTCTGGGGCCAACGTCCTGACTTTC.

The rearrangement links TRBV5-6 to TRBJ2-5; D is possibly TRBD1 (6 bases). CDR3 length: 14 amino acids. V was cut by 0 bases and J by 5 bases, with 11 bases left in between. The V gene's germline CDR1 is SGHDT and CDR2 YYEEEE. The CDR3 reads CASSLAGAVETQYF. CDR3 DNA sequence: TGTGCCAGCAGCTTGGCAGGGGCTGTGGAGACCCAGTACTTC.

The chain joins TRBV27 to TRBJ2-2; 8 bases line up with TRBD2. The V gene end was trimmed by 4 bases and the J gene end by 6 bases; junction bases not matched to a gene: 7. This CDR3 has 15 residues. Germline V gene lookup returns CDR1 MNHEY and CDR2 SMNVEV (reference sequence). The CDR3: CASSSVTTSAGELFF. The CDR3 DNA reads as TGTGCCAGCAGTTCGGTCACGACTAGCGCCGGGGAGCTGTTTTTT.

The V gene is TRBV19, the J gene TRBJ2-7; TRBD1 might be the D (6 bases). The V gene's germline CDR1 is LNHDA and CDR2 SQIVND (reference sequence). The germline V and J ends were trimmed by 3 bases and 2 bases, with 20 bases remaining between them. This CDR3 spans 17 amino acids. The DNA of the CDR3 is TGTGCCAGTAGTATCCGGGACAACCTTAGACGGGCCTACGAGCAGTACTTC. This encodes CASSIRDNLRRAYEQYF. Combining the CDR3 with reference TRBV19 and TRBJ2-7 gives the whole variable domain DGGITQSPKYLFRKEGQNVTLSCEQNLNHDAMYWYRQDPGQGLRLIYYSQIVNDFQKGDIAEGYSVSREKKESFPLTVTSAQKNPTAFYLCASSIRDNLRRAYEQYFGPGTRLTVT.

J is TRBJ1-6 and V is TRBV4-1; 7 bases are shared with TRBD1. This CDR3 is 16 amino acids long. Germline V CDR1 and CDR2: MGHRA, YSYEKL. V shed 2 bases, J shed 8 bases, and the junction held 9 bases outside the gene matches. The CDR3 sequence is CASSQHPGQGDSPLHF. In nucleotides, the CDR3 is TGCGCCAGCAGCCAACACCCGGGGCAGGGGGATTCACCCCTCCACTTT.

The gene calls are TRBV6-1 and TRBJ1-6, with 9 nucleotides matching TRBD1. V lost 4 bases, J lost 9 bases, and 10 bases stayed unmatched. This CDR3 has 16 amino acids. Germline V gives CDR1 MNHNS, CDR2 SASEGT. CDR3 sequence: CASSAPRQGVISPLHF. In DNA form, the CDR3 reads TGTGCCAGCAGTGCTCCCCGACAGGGGGTGATTTCACCCCTCCACTTT.

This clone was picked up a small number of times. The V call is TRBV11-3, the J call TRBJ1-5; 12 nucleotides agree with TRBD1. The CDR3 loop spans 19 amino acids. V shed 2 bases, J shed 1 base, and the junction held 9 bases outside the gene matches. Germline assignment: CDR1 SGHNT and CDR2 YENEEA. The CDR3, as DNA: TGTGCCAGCAGCTTAATATGGGACAGGGGGCGCGTGAGCAATCAGCCCCAGCATTTT. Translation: CASSLIWDRGRVSNQPQHF.

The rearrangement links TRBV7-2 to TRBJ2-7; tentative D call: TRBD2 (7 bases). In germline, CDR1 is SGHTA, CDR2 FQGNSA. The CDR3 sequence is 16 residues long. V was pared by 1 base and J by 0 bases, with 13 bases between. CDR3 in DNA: TGTGCCAGCAGCTTAGAAGGGGGGGGGATCTCCTACGAGCAGTACTTC. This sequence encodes CASSLEGGGISYEQYF.

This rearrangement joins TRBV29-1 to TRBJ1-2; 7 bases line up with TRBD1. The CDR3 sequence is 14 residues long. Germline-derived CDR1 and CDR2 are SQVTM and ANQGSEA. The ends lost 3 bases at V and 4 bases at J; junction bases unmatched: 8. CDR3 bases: TGCAGCGTTGATGTGAGGGGGCGGGGCTATGGCTACACCTTC. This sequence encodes CSVDVRGRGYGYTF.

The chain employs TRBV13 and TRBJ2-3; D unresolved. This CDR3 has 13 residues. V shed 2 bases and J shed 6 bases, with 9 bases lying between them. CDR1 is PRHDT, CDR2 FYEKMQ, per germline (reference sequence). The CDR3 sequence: CASSLTGTDTQYF. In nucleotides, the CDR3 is TGTGCCAGCAGCTTAACCGGAACGGATACGCAGTATTTT.

The CDR3 nucleotides read TGCGCCAGCAGTGATAGCGGACCCTTCTCCTACGAGCAGTACTTC. Translated, it gives CASSDSGPFSYEQYF. J is TRBJ2-7 and V is TRBV10-2, with TRBD2 as a possible D gene (6 bases). V gave up 3 bases and J gave up 0 bases, with 12 bases separating them. Germline loops: CDR1 WSHSY, CDR2 SAAADI. The CDR3 is 15 residues long.

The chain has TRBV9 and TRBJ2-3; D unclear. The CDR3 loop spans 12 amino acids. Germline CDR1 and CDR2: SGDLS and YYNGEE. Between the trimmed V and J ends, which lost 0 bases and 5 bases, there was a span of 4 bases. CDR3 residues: CASSVEGDTQYF. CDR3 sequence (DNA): TGTGCCAGCAGCGTAGAGGGAGATACGCAGTATTTT. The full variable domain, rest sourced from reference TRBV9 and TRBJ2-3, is DSGVTQTPKHLITATGQRVTLRCSPRSGDLSVYWYQQSLDQGLQFLIQYYNGEERAKGNILERFSAQQFPDLHSELNLSSLELGDSALYFCASSVEGDTQYFGPGTRLTVL.

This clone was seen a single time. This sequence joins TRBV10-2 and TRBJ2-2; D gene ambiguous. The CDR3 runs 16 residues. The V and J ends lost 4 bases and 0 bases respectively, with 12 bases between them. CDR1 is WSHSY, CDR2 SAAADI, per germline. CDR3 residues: CASSAWATANTGELFF. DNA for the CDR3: TGCGCCAGCAGTGCCTGGGCGACCGCGAACACCGGGGAGCTGTTTTTT.

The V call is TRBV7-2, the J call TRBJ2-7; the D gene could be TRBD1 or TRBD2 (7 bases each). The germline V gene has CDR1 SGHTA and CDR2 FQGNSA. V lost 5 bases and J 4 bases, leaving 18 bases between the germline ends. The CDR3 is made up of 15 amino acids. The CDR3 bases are TGTGCCAGCAGCCCGTTGAGCCAGGGGGGGTACGAGCAGTACTTC. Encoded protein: CASSPLSQGGYEQYF.

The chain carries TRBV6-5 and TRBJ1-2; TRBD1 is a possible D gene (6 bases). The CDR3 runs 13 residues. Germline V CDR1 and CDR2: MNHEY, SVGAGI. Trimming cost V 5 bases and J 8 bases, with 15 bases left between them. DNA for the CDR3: TGTGCCAGCAGTATCGACAGGACGGGAGGCTACACCTTC. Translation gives CASSIDRTGGYTF.

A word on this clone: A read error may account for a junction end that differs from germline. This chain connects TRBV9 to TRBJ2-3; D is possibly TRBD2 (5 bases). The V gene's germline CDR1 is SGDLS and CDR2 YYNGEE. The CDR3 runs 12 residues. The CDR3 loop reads CTSSVEGDTQYF. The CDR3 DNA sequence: TGTACCAGCAGCGTAGAGGGAGATACGCAGTATTTT.

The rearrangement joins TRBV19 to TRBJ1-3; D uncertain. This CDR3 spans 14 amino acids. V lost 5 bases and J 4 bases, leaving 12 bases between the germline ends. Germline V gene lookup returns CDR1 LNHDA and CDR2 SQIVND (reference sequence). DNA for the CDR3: TGTGCCAGTAGTGTAAGAGGACCAGGAAACACCATATATTTT. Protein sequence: CASSVRGPGNTIYF.

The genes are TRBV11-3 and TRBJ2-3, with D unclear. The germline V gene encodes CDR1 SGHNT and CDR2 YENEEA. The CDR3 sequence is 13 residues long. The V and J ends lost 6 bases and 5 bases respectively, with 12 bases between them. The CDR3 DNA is TGTGCCAGCAGAGGGCTCGCCGAAGATACGCAGTATTTT. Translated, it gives CASRGLAEDTQYF. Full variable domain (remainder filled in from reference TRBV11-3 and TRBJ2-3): EAGVVQSPRYKIIEKKQPVAFWCNPISGHNTLYWYLQNLGQGPELLIRYENEEAVDDSQLPKDRFSAERLKGVDSTLKIQPAELGDSAVYLCASRGLAEDTQYFGPGTRLTVL.

This CDR3 reads CASSPQGGKINTGELFF. The CDR3 DNA reads as TGTGCCAGCTCACCTCAGGGGGGAAAGATCAACACCGGGGAGCTGTTTTTT. This chain uses TRBV18 with TRBJ2-2, with D perhaps TRBD1 (7 bases). Germline CDR1 is KGHSH and CDR2 is LQKENI. This CDR3 has 17 amino acids. V lost 3 bases, J lost 2 bases, and 16 bases lay in between.